The source of this T cell receptor (beta chain) is a study of CD8+ T cells in alopecia areata. On the study more broadly: The drug, oral tofacitinib, was given to treated patients at 5 to 10 mg twice daily.

After removal of 8 bases from V and 4 bases from J, the junction contained 1 base not matched to a gene. Germline CDR1 reads GTSNPN; CDR2 reads SVGIG (reference sequence). The length of the CDR3 is 11 residues. The treatment: oral pan-JAK inhibitor, 5-10 mg twice daily. As the sequencing template, cDNA was produced by extracting RNA and reverse transcribing it. The method was immunoSEQ multiplex PCR; TCRdb's version includes in-frame clones alone and lacks a portion of them. The sample holds 100,000 to 150,000 clones, approximately 59% seen once. The chain recombines TRBV30 with TRBJ1-2, with 10 positions matching TRBD1. The sequences come from CD8+ T cells sorted from blood, collected at week 4, from a patient treated with tofacitinib. The clonotype was recovered from a human donor with alopecia areata. The CDR3 sequence: CAGDRGYGYTF. The CDR3 nucleotides read TGTGCCGGGGACAGGGGCTATGGCTACACCTTC.